This T cell receptor (beta chain) was obtained from a study of blood T cell repertoires in COVID-19. Study-level background: The analysed material was cDNA or gDNA that came from T cells, B-cell-depleted T cells, or PBMCs.

Authors' data handling: Quantification of nucleated cells was approximated via reference gene primer amplification. Clones were sequenced by immunoSEQ multiplex PCR, and TCRdb holds only the in-frame ones, with some missing. That table is the source of V, J and clone size, and D and trimming were worked out from the DNA. The table records 200,000 to 250,000 clones, roughly 81% of them present only once. Germline loops: CDR1 MNHNY, CDR2 SVGAGI (reference sequence). The CDR3 extends over 15 amino acids. V gave up 2 bases and J gave up 5 bases; unmatched junction bases: 8. One Seattle source followed patients from active infection through their disease course.

V gene TRBV6-6 combines with J gene TRBJ1-1, with TRBD1 matching over 7 bases. This receptor was obtained from a woman of 80 years or more with COVID-19, enrolled during active disease. Sequences were obtained from peripheral blood. The CDR3 here is CASSYPETGRTEAFF. The DNA of the CDR3 is TGTGCCAGCAGTTACCCCGAGACAGGGAGGACTGAAGCTTTCTTT.